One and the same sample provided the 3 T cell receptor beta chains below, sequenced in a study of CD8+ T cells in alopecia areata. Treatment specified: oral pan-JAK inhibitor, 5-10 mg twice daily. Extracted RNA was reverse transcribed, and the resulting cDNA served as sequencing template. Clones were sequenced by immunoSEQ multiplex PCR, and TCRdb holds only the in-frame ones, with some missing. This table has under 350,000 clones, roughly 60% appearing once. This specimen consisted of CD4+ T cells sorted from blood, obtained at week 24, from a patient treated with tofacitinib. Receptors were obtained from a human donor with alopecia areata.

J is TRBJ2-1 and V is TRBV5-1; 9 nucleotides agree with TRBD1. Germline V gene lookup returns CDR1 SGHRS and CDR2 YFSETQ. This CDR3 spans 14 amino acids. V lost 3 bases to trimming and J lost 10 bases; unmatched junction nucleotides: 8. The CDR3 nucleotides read TGCGCCAGCAGCTCTCGGGACAGGGTACGGGAGCAGTTCTTC. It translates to CASSSRDRVREQFF.

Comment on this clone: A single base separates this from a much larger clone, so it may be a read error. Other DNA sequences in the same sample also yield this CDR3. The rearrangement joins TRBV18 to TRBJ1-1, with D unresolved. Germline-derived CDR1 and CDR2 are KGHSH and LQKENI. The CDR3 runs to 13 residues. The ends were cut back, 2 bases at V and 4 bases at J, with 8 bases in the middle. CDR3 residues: CASSPRKSTEAFF. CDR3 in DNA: TGTGCCAGCTCACCAAGAAAAAGCACTGAAGCTTTCTTT. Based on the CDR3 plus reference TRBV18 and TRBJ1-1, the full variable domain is NAGVMQNPRHLVRRRGQEARLRCSPMKGHSHVYWYRQLPEEGLKFMVYLQKENIIDESGMPKERFSAEFPKEGPSILRIQQVVRGDSAAYFCASSPRKSTEAFFGQGTRLTVV.

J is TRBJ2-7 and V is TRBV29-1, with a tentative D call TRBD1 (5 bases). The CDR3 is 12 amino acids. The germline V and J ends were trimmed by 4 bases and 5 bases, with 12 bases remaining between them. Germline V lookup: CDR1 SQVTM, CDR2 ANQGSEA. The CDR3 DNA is TGCAGCGTTGGGGGCCTCCGGGACGAGCAGTACTTC. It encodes CSVGGLRDEQYF.